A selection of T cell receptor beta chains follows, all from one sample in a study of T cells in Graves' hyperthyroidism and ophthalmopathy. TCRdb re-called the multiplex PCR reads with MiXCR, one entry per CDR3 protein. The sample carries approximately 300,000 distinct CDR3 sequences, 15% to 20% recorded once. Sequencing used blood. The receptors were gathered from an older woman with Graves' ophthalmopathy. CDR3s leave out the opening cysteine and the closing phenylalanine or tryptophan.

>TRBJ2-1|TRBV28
ASSSRLAGGSYNEQF
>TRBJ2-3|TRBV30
AWRDGTRRADTQY
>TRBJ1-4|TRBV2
ASSRSTGYEKLF
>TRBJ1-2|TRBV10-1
ASSDAGLGPTSGYT
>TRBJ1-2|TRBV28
ASKLLDRGLPLNYGYT
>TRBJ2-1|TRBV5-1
ASSTGQGNEQF
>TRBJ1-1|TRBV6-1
ASSEYRDSAF
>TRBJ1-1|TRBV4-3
ASSQDGEGTEAF
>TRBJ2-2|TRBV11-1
ASRPNTGELF
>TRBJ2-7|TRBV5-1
ASRSGTGGYEQY
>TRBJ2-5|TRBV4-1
ASSRRASGSREETQY
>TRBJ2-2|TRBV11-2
ASSLGLGELF
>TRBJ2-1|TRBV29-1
SVSGDRGYNEQF